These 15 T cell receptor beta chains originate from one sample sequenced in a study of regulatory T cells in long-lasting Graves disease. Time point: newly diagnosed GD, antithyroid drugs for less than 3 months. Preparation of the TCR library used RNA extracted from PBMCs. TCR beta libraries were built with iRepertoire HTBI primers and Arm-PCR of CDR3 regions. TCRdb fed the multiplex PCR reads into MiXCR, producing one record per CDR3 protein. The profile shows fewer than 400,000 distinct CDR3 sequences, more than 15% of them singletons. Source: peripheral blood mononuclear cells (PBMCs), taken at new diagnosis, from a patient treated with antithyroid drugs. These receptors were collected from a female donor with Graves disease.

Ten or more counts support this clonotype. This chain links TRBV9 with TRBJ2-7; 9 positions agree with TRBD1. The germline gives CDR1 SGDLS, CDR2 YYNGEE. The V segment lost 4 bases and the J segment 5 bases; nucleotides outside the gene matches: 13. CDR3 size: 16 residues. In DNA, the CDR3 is TGTGCCAGCAGCATCTCCGGGACAGGGTTTTTTGACGAGCAGTACTTC. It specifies CASSISGTGFFDEQYF. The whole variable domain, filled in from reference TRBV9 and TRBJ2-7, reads DSGVTQTPKHLITATGQRVTLRCSPRSGDLSVYWYQQSLDQGLQFLIQYYNGEERAKGNILERFSAQQFPDLHSELNLSSLELGDSALYFCASSISGTGFFDEQYFGPGTRLTVT.

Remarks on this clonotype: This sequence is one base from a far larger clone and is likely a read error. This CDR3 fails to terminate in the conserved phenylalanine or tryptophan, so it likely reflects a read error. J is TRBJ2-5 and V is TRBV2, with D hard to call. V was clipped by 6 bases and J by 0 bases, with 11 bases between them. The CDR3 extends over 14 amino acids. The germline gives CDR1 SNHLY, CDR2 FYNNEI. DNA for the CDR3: TGTGCCAGCAGCCCGACTGGGTACCAAGAGACCCAGTACTCC. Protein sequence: CASSPTGYQETQYS.

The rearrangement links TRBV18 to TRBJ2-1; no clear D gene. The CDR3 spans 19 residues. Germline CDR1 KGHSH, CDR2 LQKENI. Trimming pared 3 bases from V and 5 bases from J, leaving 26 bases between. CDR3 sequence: CASSPPLAPGFALHNEQFF. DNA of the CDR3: TGTGCCAGCTCACCTCCCCTGGCCCCCGGGTTTGCCCTACACAATGAGCAGTTCTTC.

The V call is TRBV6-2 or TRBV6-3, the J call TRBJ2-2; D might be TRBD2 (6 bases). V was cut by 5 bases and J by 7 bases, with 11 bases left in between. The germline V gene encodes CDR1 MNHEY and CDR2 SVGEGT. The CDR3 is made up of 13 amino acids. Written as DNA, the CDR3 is TGTGCCAGCAGTGGAGGGCCCGGCGGGGAGCTGTTTTTT. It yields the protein CASSGGPGGELFF.

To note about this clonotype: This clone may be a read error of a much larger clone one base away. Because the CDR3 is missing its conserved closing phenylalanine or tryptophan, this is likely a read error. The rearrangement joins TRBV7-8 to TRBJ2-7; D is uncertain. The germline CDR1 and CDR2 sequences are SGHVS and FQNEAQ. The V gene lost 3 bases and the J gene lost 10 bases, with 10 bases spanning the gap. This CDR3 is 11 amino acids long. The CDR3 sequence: CASSFSGTQYL. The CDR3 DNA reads TGTGCCAGCAGCTTTTCCGGTACCCAGTACTTA.

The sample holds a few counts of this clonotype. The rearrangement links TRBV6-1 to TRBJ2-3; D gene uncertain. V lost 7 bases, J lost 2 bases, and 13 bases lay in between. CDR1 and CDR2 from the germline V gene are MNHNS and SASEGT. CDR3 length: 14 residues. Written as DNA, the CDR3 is TGTGCCAGCAATTTACTTTCTCTCACAGATACGCAGTATTTT. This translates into CASNLLSLTDTQYF.

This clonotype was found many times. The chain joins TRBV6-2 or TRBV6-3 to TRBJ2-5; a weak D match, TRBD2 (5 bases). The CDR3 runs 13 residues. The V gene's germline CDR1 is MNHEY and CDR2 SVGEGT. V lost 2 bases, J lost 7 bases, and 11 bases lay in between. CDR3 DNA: TGTGCCAGCAGTTACCGGGGTGAAGGGACCCAGTACTTC. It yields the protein CASSYRGEGTQYF.

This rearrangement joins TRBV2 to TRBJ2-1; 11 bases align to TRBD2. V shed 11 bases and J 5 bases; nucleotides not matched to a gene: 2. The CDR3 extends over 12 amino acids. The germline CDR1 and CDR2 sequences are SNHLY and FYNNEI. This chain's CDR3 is CAWGLADNEQFF. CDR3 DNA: TGTGCCTGGGGACTAGCGGACAATGAGCAGTTCTTC. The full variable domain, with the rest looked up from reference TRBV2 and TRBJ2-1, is EPEVTQTPSHQVTQMGQEVILRCVPISNHLYFYWYRQILGQKVEFLVSFYNNEISEKSEIFDDQFSVERPDGSNFTLKIRSTKLEDSAMYFCAWGLADNEQFFGPGTRLTVL.

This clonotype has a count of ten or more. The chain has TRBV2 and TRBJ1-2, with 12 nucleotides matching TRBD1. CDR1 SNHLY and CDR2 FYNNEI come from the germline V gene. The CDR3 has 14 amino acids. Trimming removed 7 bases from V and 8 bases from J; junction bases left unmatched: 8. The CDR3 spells CASTPGQGASGYTF. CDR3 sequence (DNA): TGTGCCAGCACCCCGGGACAGGGGGCATCGGGCTACACCTTC.

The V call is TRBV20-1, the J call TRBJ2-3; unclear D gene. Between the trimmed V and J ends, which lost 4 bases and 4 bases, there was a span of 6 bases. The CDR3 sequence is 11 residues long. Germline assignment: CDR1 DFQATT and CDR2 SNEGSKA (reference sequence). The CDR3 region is CSAIESDTQYF. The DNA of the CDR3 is TGCAGTGCTATAGAGTCAGATACGCAGTATTTT.

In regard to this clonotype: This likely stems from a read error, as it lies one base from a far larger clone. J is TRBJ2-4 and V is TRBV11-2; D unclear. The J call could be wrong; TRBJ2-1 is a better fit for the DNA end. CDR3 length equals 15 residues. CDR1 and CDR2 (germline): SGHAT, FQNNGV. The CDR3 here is CASSSPALYQETQFF. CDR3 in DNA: TGTGCCAGCAGCTCACCCGCCCTGTACCAAGAGACCCAGTTCTTC.

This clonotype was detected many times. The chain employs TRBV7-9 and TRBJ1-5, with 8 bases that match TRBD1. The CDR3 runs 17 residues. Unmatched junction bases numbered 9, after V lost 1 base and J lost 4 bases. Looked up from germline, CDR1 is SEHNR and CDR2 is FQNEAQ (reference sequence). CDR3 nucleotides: TGTGCCAGCAGCTTAGGAGCAGGGGGCGGTCAAAATCAGCCCCAGCATTTT. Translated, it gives CASSLGAGGGQNQPQHF.

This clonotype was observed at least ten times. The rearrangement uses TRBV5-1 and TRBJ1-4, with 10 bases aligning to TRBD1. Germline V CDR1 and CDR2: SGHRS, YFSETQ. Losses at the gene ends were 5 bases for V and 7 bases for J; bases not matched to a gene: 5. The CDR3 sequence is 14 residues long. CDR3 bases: TGCGCCAGCAGAAGGGACAGGGGAACTGAAAAACTGTTTTTT. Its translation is CASRRDRGTEKLFF.

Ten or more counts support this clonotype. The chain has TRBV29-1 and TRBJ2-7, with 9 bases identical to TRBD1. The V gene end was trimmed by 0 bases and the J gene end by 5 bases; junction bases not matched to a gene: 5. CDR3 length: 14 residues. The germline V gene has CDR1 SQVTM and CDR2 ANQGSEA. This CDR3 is CSVEEGTGYNEQYF. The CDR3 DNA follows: TGCAGCGTTGAAGAGGGGACAGGGTATAACGAGCAGTACTTC.

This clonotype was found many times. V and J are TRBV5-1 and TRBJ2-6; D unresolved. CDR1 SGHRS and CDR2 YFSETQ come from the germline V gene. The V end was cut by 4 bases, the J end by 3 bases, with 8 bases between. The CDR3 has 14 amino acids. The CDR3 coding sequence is TGCGCCAGCAGCGTATCCTTTGGGGCCAACGTCCTGACTTTC. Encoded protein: CASSVSFGANVLTF.